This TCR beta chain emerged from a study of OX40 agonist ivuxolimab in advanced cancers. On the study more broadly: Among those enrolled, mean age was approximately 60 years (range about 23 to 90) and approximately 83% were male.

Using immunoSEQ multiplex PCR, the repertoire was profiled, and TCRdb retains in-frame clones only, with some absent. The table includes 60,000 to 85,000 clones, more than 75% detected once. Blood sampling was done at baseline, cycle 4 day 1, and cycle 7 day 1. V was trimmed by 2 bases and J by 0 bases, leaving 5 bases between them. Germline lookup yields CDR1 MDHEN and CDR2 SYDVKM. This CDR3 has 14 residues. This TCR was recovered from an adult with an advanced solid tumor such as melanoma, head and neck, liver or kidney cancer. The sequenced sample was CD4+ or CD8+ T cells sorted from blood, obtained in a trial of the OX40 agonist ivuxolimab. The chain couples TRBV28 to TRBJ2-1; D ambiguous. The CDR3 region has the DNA TGTGCCAGCAGTTTAGCGTCCTCCTACAATGAGCAGTTCTTC. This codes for CASSLASSYNEQFF.